Listed below are T cell receptor beta chains from one sample, sequenced in a study of T-cell reconstitution after alpha-beta-depleted transplantation in children. Each CDR3 protein is one row after TCRdb ran MiXCR on the PCR reads. Among more than 100,000 distinct CDR3 sequences, roughly 23% were seen once, and the ten largest hold roughly 10%. Source: PBMCs, mostly from graft donor cells, taken 180 days after TCRalphabeta/CD19-depleted stem cell transplant. The receptors stem from a male patient aged 2-10 years who had a stem cell transplant for chronic granulomatous disease, so the T cells may come from the graft donor. Each CDR3 is given without its conserved first and last residue.

>TRBJ2-1|TRBV27
ASSSSQRSSYNEQF
>TRBJ2-4|TRBV20-1
SHKTGDIQY
>TRBJ2-3|TRBV7-3
ASSEHPGLATDTQY
>TRBJ2-3|TRBV5-4
ASSRDPKSTDTQY
>TRBJ2-2|TRBV12-3/TRBV12-4
ASSLALSGRNTGELF
>TRBJ2-6|TRBV29-1
SVGPAGQFFSGANVLT
>TRBJ2-7|TRBV20-1
SARGTVEQY
>TRBJ2-5|TRBV28
ASSLALGTQY
>TRBJ2-7|TRBV7-9
ASSLVGLEQY
>TRBJ1-4|TRBV20-1
SALSEGRGEKLF
>TRBJ1-6|TRBV4-3
ASSPGPEGYSPLH
>TRBJ1-5|TRBV6-6
ASSQTEAQH
>TRBJ2-7|TRBV15
ATSIRLAGDDEQY
>TRBJ1-5|TRBV7-8
ASSLSGGTDNQPQH
>TRBJ2-1|TRBV14
ASSPSQGWGEQF
>TRBJ1-1|TRBV7-6
ASSLDTYTEAF
>TRBJ2-7|TRBV20-1
SARASGRTSRQY
>TRBJ2-5|TRBV30
AWSQLQETQY
>TRBJ1-1|TRBV27
ASGSGTEAF
>TRBJ1-6|TRBV20-1
SARRQDLNSPLH
>TRBJ1-2|TRBV4-2
ASSPPFGYGYT
>TRBJ2-7|TRBV5-4
ASSLGGLASTYEQY
>TRBJ2-2|TRBV12-3/TRBV12-4
ASNQSGRRSTGELF
>TRBJ1-1|TRBV12-3/TRBV12-4
ASSVKAGTEAF
>TRBJ1-5|TRBV20-1
SAWDRGGDQPQH